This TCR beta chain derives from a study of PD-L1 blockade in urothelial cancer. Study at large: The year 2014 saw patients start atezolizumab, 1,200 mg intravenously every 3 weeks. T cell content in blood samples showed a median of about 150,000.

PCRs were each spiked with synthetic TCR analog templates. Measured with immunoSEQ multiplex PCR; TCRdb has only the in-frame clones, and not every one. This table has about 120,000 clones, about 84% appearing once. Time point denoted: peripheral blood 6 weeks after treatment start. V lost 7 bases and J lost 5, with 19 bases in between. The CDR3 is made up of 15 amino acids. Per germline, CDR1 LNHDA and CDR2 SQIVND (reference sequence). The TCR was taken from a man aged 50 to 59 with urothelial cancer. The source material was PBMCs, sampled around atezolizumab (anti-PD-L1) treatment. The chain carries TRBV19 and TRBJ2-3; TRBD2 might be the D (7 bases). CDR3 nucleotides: TGTGCCAGTACCACAACGGGGGGCGTCAAAGATACGCAGTATTTT. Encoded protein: CASTTTGGVKDTQYF. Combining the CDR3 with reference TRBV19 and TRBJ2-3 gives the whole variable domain DGGITQSPKYLFRKEGQNVTLSCEQNLNHDAMYWYRQDPGQGLRLIYYSQIVNDFQKGDIAEGYSVSREKKESFPLTVTSAQKNPTAFYLCASTTTGGVKDTQYFGPGTRLTVL.